This TCR beta chain derives from a study of T cells in tuberculosis. Study findings and constraints: The stringent gate may have excluded weak CD1B-GMM tetramer binders.

Sequencing of TCR-alpha and TCR-beta chains was unpaired. The data were produced by immunoSEQ multiplex PCR, yet TCRdb's version contains in-frame clones alone and is incomplete. The table records about 58,000 clones, nearly 90% of them present only once. Thawed, overnight-rested PBMC were stained with GMM-loaded CD1B tetramer, viability dye and anti-CD3, then sorted. The lipid loaded on the CD1B tetramers was C32 glucose monomycolate from Rhodococcus equi. CD14-expressing monocytes were removed from PBMC before cryopreservation and sorting. Each donor contributed roughly 100,000 sorted tetramer-negative cells. Per germline, CDR1 LGHNA and CDR2 YSLEER. Trimming at V came to 4 bases and at J to 3 bases, leaving 7 bases not matched to a gene. There are 16 residues in the CDR3.

This TCR was sampled from an adult woman with latent tuberculosis. Specimen: CD1b-GMM tetramer-negative cells sorted from PBMCs. The V gene is TRBV4-3, the J gene TRBJ2-5; 11 bases fit TRBD2. The CDR3 nucleotides read TGCGCCAGCAGCCGAGGGGCGGGACTAGCGGAAGAGACCCAGTACTTC. As protein: CASSRGAGLAEETQYF.